This TCR beta chain appears in the sequencing data of a study of T cell responses to AZD1222 COVID-19 vaccine. As regards this clone: Its antigen is still unknown.

The table came from immunoSEQ multiplex PCR; TCRdb's copy has only in-frame clones and leaves some out. The sample holds fewer than 200,000 clones, approximately 90% seen once. Regarding the study as a whole: Following two doses of AZD1222, Spike-specific TCR breadth and depth rose.

The V and J ends lost 5 bases and 2 bases respectively, with 12 bases between them. The CDR3 is made up of 14 amino acids. Looked up from germline, CDR1 is SGHTA and CDR2 is FQGNSA. The rearrangement links TRBV7-2 to TRBJ2-5, with D maybe TRBD2 (5 bases). The specimen was peripheral blood, collected 28 days after the second AZD1222 dose. This TCR was sampled from an adult who received the AZD1222 COVID-19 vaccine. The CDR3 here is CASSPPPGQETQYF. The CDR3 nucleotides are TGTGCCAGCAGCCCCCCCCCGGGGCAAGAGACCCAGTACTTC.